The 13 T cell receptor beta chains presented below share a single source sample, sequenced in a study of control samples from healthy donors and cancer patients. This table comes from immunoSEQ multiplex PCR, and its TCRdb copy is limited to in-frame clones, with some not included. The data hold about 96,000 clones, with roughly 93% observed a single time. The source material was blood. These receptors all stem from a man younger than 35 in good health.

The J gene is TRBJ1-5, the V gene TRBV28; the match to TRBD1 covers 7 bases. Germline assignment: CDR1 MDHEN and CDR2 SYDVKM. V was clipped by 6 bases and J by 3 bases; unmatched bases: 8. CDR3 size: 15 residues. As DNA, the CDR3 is TGTGCCAGCAGCCCAAGACAGGGTTACAATCAGCCCCAGCATTTT. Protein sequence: CASSPRQGYNQPQHF.

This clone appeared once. This chain's CDR3 is CASSLPGGTEAFF. The CDR3 region has the DNA TGTGCCAGCAGCTTACCAGGGGGGACTGAAGCTTTCTTT. J is TRBJ1-1 and V is TRBV7-9, with 7 bases identical to TRBD1. Germline V gene data show CDR1 as SEHNR and CDR2 as FQNEAQ (reference sequence). The trim removed 2 bases at V and 5 bases at J, leaving 2 bases unmatched. The CDR3 is 13 residues long.

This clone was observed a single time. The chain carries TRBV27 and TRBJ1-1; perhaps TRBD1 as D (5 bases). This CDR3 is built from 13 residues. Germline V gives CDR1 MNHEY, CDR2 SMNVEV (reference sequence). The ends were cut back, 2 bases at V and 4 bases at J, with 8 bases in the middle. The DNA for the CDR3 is TGTGCCAGCAGTTTAGGGGCGACCACTGAAGCTTTCTTT. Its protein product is CASSLGATTEAFF.

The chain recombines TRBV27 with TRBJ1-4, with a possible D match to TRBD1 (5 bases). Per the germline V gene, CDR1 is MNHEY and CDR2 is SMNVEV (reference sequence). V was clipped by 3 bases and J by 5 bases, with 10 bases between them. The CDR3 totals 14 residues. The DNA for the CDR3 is TGTGCCAGCAGTTTCGGGACGGCGAATGAAAAACTGTTTTTT. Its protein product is CASSFGTANEKLFF.

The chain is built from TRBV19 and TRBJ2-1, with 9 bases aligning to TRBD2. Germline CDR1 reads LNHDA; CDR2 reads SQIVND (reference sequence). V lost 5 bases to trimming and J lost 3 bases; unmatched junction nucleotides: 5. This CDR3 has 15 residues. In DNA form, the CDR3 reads TGTGCCAGTAGTCTTATAGCGGGGGTCTACAATGAGCAGTTCTTC. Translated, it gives CASSLIAGVYNEQFF.

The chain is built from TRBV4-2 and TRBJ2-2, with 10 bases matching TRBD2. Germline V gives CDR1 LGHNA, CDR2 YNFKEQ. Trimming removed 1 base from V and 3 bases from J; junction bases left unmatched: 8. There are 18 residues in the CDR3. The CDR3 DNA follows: TGTGCCAGCAGCCAAGTGCAAGCGGGGGGGCCGGACACCGGGGAGCTGTTTTTT. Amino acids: CASSQVQAGGPDTGELFF.

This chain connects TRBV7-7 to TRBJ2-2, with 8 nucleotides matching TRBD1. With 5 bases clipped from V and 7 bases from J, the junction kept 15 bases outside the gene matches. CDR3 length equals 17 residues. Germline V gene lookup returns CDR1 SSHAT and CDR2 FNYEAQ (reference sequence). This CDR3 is CASSQNKYRGCNGELFF. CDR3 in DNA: TGTGCCAGCAGCCAAAATAAATACAGGGGGTGTAACGGGGAGCTGTTTTTT. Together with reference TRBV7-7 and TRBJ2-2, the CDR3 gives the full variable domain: GAGVSQSPRYKVTKRGQDVTLRCDPISSHATLYWYQQALGQGPEFLTYFNYEAQPDKSGLPSDRFSAERPEGSISTLTIQRTEQRDSAMYRCASSQNKYRGCNGELFFGEGSRLTVL.

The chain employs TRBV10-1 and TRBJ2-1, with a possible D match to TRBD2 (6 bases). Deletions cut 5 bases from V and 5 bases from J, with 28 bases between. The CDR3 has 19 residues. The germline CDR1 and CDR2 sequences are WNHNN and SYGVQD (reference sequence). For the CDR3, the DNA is TGCGCCAGCAGTCGTCGGGTGGGGGGACTCCACTCGACACACAATGAGCAGTTCTTC. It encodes CASSRRVGGLHSTHNEQFF.

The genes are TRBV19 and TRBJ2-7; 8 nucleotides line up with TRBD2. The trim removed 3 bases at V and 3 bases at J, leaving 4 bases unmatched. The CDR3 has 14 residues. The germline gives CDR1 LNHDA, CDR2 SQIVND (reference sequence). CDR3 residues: CASSIVAGNYEQYF. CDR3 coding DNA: TGTGCCAGTAGTATTGTAGCGGGGAACTACGAGCAGTACTTC.

The DNA of the CDR3 is TGTGCCAGCAGCTTTTGGGACAGCCAAGAGACCCAGTACTTC. Its protein is CASSFWDSQETQYF. The rearrangement uses TRBV7-8 and TRBJ2-5; TRBD1 agrees at 7 bases. The CDR3 loop spans 14 amino acids. The germline gives CDR1 SGHVS, CDR2 FQNEAQ. V dropped 3 bases and J dropped 1; count of bases not matched to a gene: 2.

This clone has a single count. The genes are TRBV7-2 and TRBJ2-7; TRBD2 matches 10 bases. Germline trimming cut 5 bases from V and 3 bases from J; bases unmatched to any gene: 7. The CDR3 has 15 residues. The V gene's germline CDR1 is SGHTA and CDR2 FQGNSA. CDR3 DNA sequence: TGTGCCAGCAGCATCGGACTAGCGGCCCACTACGAGCAGTACTTC. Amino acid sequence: CASSIGLAAHYEQYF.

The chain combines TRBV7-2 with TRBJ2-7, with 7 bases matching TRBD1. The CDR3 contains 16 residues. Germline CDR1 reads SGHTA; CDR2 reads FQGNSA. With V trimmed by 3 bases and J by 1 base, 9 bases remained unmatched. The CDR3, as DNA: TGTGCCAGCAGCTTCGGCTGGACAGGAGGATCCTACGAGCAGTACTTC. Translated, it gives CASSFGWTGGSYEQYF.

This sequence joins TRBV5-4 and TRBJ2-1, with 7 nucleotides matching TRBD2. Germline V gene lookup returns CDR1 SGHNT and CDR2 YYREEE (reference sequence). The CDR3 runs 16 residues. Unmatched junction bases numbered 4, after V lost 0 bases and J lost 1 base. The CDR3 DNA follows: TGTGCCAGCAGCTTGGGGGCCGGGGGGTCCTACAATGAGCAGTTCTTC. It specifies CASSLGAGGSYNEQFF. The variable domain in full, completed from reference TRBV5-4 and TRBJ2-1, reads ETGVTQSPTHLIKTRGQQVTLRCSSQSGHNTVSWYQQALGQGPQFIFQYYREEENGRGNFPPRFSGLQFPNYSSELNVNALELDDSALYLCASSLGAGGSYNEQFFGPGTRLTVL.